The source of this TCR beta chain is a study of blood T cell repertoires in COVID-19. Original handling: Estimation of nucleated cell counts was performed using reference gene primer amplification. Using immunoSEQ multiplex PCR, the repertoire was profiled, and TCRdb retains in-frame clones only, with some absent. The D gene and trimming were derived from the DNA, and the V and J assignments and clone size from that table. In the table there are around 80,000 clones, 70% to 90% of which are singletons. CDR1 MNHNY and CDR2 SVGAGI come from the germline V gene (reference sequence). With 5 bases removed from V and 2 bases from J, the gap between germline ends came to 9 bases. The CDR3 consists of 13 residues.

This TCR was recovered from a woman older than 75 with acute or convalescent COVID-19. J is TRBJ1-2 and V is TRBV6-6; D is undetermined. The sample consisted of peripheral blood. Written as DNA, the CDR3 is TGTGCCAGCAGTACCCCTAAGAACTATGGCTACACCTTC. It is translated as CASSTPKNYGYTF.